This T cell receptor (beta chain) was captured in a study of T cell responses to AZD1222 COVID-19 vaccine. As to this clone: Its target is unknown.

Repertoires were generated with immunoSEQ multiplex PCR, while TCRdb's copy carries only in-frame clones and drops some. The sample consists of some 110,000 clones, roughly 84% of them appearing once. General study findings and limits: Spike-wide coverage was observed for vaccine-associated CD4 TCRs, with dominant responses at 160-218 and 743-854. Repertoires were collected only later (after the peak T cell response had occurred). Donors in the cohort were predominantly white British and more often female, and clonal diversity was possibly underestimated.

The CDR3 covers 13 residues. CDR1 is MGHRA, CDR2 YSYEKL, per germline. The V gene end was trimmed by 1 base and the J gene end by 4 bases; junction bases not matched to a gene: 0. This receptor was identified in an adult in good health. The sequences come from peripheral blood, collected on day 0 of AZD1222 vaccination. The chain combines TRBV4-1 with TRBJ2-7; 8 nucleotides line up with TRBD1. The CDR3 nucleotides read TGCGCCAGCAGCCAAGGGACAGGGTACGAGCAGTACTTC. Protein: CASSQGTGYEQYF.